What follows is one T cell receptor (beta chain) and its context. Its antigen is unidentified. Indicated time point: pre-sensitization, week 0. This sample's treatment: therapeutic diphenylcyclopropenone sensitization with weekly scalp DPC. These data come from a study of human T cells and chemical hapten exposure. Background on the study: Once 0.01% DPC had been applied to the upper back by patch test, readings were taken at 6 days. Study observations and caveats: There were significantly more large CDR3 similarity clusters among expanded TCRs than among controls. Having alopecia, the donors may differ immunologically from healthy people.

In the library, unique molecular identifiers were attached to individual cDNA molecules. TCRdb passed the RACE reads through MiXCR, listing each CDR3 protein once. The repertoire holds 95,000 to 150,000 distinct CDR3 sequences, approximately 15% seen once, with around 2.8% in the top ten. Germline V gene data show CDR1 as SGHDT and CDR2 as YYEEEE. CDR3 length: 15 residues. V shed 4 bases and J 0 bases; nucleotides not matched to a gene: 5. This receptor was taken from a woman aged 18-29 years with alopecia areata. Some clones in this sample may be carry-over from other donors' samples. This specimen was whole blood, taken in connection with sensitization to the hapten diphenylcyclopropenone (DPC). The rearrangement uses TRBV5-6 and TRBJ2-3, with 7 bases aligning to TRBD1. The CDR3 sequence is CASSITGVSTDTQYF. The CDR3 bases are TGTGCCAGCAGCATAACAGGGGTTAGCACAGATACGCAGTATTTT.